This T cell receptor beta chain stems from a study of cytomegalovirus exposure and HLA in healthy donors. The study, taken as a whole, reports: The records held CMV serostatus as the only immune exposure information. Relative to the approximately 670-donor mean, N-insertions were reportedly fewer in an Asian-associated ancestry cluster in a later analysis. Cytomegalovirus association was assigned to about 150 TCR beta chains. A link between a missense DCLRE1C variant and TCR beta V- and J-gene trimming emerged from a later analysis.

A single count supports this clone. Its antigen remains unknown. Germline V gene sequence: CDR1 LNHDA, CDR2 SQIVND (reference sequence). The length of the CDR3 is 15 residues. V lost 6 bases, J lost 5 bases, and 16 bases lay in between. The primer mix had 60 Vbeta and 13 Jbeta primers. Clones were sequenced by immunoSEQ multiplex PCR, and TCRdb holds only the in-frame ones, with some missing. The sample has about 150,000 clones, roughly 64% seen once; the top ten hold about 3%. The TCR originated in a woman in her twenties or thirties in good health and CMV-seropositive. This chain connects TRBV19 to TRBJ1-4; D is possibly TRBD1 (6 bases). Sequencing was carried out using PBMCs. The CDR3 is CASRIRQAVNEKLFF. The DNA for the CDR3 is TGTGCCAGTAGGATCCGACAGGCCGTGAATGAAAAACTGTTTTTT. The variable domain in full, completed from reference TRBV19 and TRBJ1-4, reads DGGITQSPKYLFRKEGQNVTLSCEQNLNHDAMYWYRQDPGQGLRLIYYSQIVNDFQKGDIAEGYSVSREKKESFPLTVTSAQKNPTAFYLCASRIRQAVNEKLFFGSGTQLSVL.